This is a list of T cell receptor beta chains from one sample in a study of neurological immune-mediated disorders. TCRdb re-called the 5' RACE reads through MiXCR, storing one row per CDR3 protein. The sample includes some 60,000 distinct CDR3 sequences, roughly a tenth of them seen just once. Sequences were obtained from PBMCs. Every receptor here comes from a male donor with HTLV-1-associated myelopathy (HAM/TSP). Each CDR3 is given without its conserved first and last residue. Each record gives: V gene, CDR3 protein.

>TRBV20-1
SAAGQGAHWETQY
>TRBV7-2
ASSPYAGGGGYT
>TRBV10-2
ASSNDRVGEQF
>TRBV7-2
ASSFWDRGRENIQY
>TRBV5-1
ASSLGRTSGTGELF
>TRBV12-3/TRBV12-4
ASSRQEQKLF
>TRBV11-2
ASSWTGYYEETQY
>TRBV5-1
ASSFRDRADWDGYT
>TRBV7-9
ASSLHTDRVEAF
>TRBV30
AWGIGQGNRYT
>TRBV29-1
SVEEGDRLLNYGYT
>TRBV19
ASRIGQPNQPQH
>TRBV4-1
ASSLPGTSGNTIY
>TRBV20-1
SARAPSRRTDTQY
>TRBV6-5
ASSLGRYNEQF
>TRBV12-3/TRBV12-4
ASSLAGGSTDTQY
>TRBV20-1
SAPDRTSGFYEQY
>TRBV29-1
SVADSEGYT
>TRBV20-1
SARAEGNTIY
>TRBV9
ASSTSTESSYEQY
>TRBV4-3
ASSRTRTGGLGYEQY
>TRBV5-1
ASSFPGELF
>TRBV9
ASSVAGTGVYEQY
>TRBV9
ASSERWAPQETQY
>TRBV7-2
ASSPRLYNEQF
>TRBV20-1
SARDNRVGYGYT
>TRBV7-8
ASSLFGQRLNQPQH
>TRBV2
ASRGPGETQY
>TRBV19
ASSTDRGHEQF
>TRBV5-1
ASSQGTDTEAF
>TRBV7-2
ASSSTSSGVVAF
>TRBV12-3/TRBV12-4
ASSLRVRGSGNTIY
>TRBV27
ASSLSQDIYGYT
>TRBV20-1
SARDPRTGALNQPQH
>TRBV13
ASSLGAGLQY
>TRBV29-1
SVDRAEKTQY
>TRBV20-1
SANRVYEQY